A single sample gave rise to the 3 T cell receptor beta chains below, sequenced in a study of human T cells and chemical hapten exposure (dated by TCRdb to the early 2020s). The library was obtained by RACE. Sequencing took place on a NextSeq 500. The public reads were reprocessed in TCRdb via fastp at Q25 and MiXCR, keeping in-frame beta chains. One record per CDR3 amino acid sequence lists the most common genes and DNA. The sample table holds about 380,000 distinct CDR3 sequences, of which more than 5% were seen once. 5% to 6% of the sample is in the top ten clones. The sample's time point, from its label and the paper: patch test 2, 6 weeks after DPC sensitization. The treatment or condition label of this sample denotes: therapeutic diphenylcyclopropenone sensitization with weekly scalp DPC. The sample was whole blood, taken in connection with sensitization to the hapten diphenylcyclopropenone (DPC). All receptors derive from a woman aged 18-29 years with alopecia areata. Some clones in this sample may be carry-over from other donors' samples.

This clonotype was counted between two and nine times. The V gene is TRBV10-3, the J gene TRBJ1-2; a possible D gene is TRBD1 (5 bases). V was cut by 4 bases and J by 8 bases, with 17 bases left in between. This CDR3 comprises 14 residues. Germline assignment: CDR1 ENHRY and CDR2 SYGVKD. The CDR3 protein is CAISAQGAAEGYTF. The CDR3 nucleotides are TGTGCCATCAGTGCCCAGGGCGCCGCAGAAGGCTACACCTTC.

This clonotype has more than one count but fewer than ten. This chain links TRBV6-1 with TRBJ1-3; unclear D gene. Trimming left V 4 bases short and J 0 bases short, with 10 bases between. This CDR3 comprises 15 residues. CDR1 is MNHNS, CDR2 SASEGT, per germline. CDR3 protein: CASSAADSSGNTIYF. The CDR3 DNA is TGTGCCAGCAGTGCCGCAGACTCCTCTGGAAACACCATATATTTT.

The V and J genes are TRBV7-3 and TRBJ2-3; tentative D call: TRBD1 (5 bases). Germline loops: CDR1 SGHTA, CDR2 FQGTGA. Trimming took off 4 bases at V and 0 bases at J, with 11 bases between the two ends. CDR3 length: 15 amino acids. The CDR3 is CASSSQGSSTDTQYF. CDR3 nucleotide sequence: TGTGCCAGCAGCTCGCAGGGATCTAGCACAGATACGCAGTATTTT.